Listed below are T cell receptor beta chains from one sample, sequenced in a study of blood T cell repertoires in COVID-19. Libraries were prepared by immunoSEQ multiplex PCR; TCRdb keeps only in-frame clonotypes and omits some of them. Counted here are a few hundred thousand clones, roughly 84% occurring once; the ten biggest clones make up over 9.5%. The material sequenced was peripheral blood. The receptors were gathered from a woman at least 80 years old with COVID-19, enrolled during active disease. CDR3s include the opening cysteine and the closing phenylalanine or tryptophan. A D gene is named only where the DNA matches it firmly. Size is omitted from some rows. Given values are once, few, many or a class for expanded clones.

v_call	cdr3_length	j_call	clone_size	d_call	cdr3_nt	cdr3_aa
TRBV6-5	16	TRBJ2-3	-	-	TGTGCCAGCAGTTCGGGACTTATCTCTAGCACAGATACGCAGTATTTT	CASSSGLISSTDTQYF
TRBV7-2	13	TRBJ1-6	-	-	TGTGCCAGCAGCCCCGCAGGAAACTCACCCCTCCACTTT	CASSPAGNSPLHF
TRBV5-1	16	TRBJ2-7	-	-	TGCGCCAGCAGCTTAGGTCTGGCAGGGCTAAAGGGCGAGCAGTACTTC	CASSLGLAGLKGEQYF
TRBV19	13	TRBJ1-1	few	-	TGTGCCAGTAGTATACGGGGGAACACTGAAGCTTTCTTT	CASSIRGNTEAFF
TRBV19	16	TRBJ1-3	-	TRBD1	TGTGCCAGCGAGACCACAGGGGCCAGCGCTGGAAACACCATATATTTT	CASETTGASAGNTIYF
TRBV6-1	16	TRBJ2-7	-	TRBD1	TGTGCCAGCAGTGGCATCCAGGGGGCGAAATCCTACGAGCAGTACTTC	CASSGIQGAKSYEQYF
TRBV27	14	TRBJ1-1	-	TRBD1	TGTGCCAGCAGTAACAGGGGGGGTTACACTGAAGCTTTCTTT	CASSNRGGYTEAFF
TRBV5-6	18	TRBJ1-2	-	-	TGTGCCAGCAGCTTGAAGGGGCAGATAACAACGTGGAACTATGGCTACACCTTC	CASSLKGQITTWNYGYTF
TRBV19	13	TRBJ2-5	-	TRBD2	TGTGCCAGTAGTCGCGCGGGGGGGCGGACCCAGTACTTC	CASSRAGGRTQYF
TRBV7-2	13	TRBJ1-1	-	-	TGTGCCAGCAGCTTAGCGCGGGGGACTGAAGCTTTCTTT	CASSLARGTEAFF
TRBV2	16	TRBJ2-1	-	TRBD2	TGTGCCAGCAGCAAAGAAGCGGGGGGTTTAACAGGGGAGCAGTTCTTC	CASSKEAGGLTGEQFF
TRBV18	16	TRBJ1-2	once	-	TGTGCCAGCTCACCAAACGCCGCGGGTCCGCTCTATGGCTACACCTTC	CASSPNAAGPLYGYTF
TRBV3-1/TRBV3-2	13	TRBJ1-6	-	-	TGTGCCAGCAGCAACAAGCAGGTATCACCCCTCCACTTT	CASSNKQVSPLHF
TRBV5-1	14	TRBJ1-1	-	-	TGCGCCAGCAGCTTGGGTGAGGGTAACACTGAAGCTTTCTTT	CASSLGEGNTEAFF
TRBV7-2	16	TRBJ2-1	-	-	TGTGCCAGCAGCTTAGGGGGCCACAATACCTACAATGAGCAGTTCTTC	CASSLGGHNTYNEQFF
TRBV5-4	15	TRBJ1-2	few	TRBD1	TGTGCCAGCAGCAACGGACAGGGGCCGGGATATGGCTACACCTTC	CASSNGQGPGYGYTF
TRBV5-1	15	TRBJ1-2	-	-	TGCGCCAGCAGCTTGGCCCCGACAGATAACTATGGCTACACCTTC	CASSLAPTDNYGYTF
TRBV5-6	13	TRBJ1-1	-	-	TGTGCCAGCAGCTTTGCCAGGAACACTGAAGCTTTCTTT	CASSFARNTEAFF
TRBV6-6	14	TRBJ1-1	-	-	TGTGCCAGCAGTTACACGGGGGTGTGGACTGAAGCTTTCTTT	CASSYTGVWTEAFF
TRBV7-3	15	TRBJ2-3	-	-	TGTGCCAGCAGCTTAAACGCGCCGGGGGTAGATACGCAGTATTTT	CASSLNAPGVDTQYF
TRBV28	13	TRBJ2-1	-	TRBD1	TGTGCCAGCAGTGTGACAGGGGCGAATGAGCAGTTCTTC	CASSVTGANEQFF
TRBV19	14	TRBJ1-1	-	TRBD1	TGTGCCAGTAGTTCCCAAAGGGGGCGCACTGAAGCTTTCTTT	CASSSQRGRTEAFF
TRBV3-1/TRBV3-2	17	TRBJ1-5	-	TRBD1	TGTGCCAGCAGCCTAGGCGGGACAGGGGGAAGCAATCAGCCCCAGCATTTT	CASSLGGTGGSNQPQHF
TRBV3-1/TRBV3-2	14	TRBJ1-2	-	-	TGTGCCAGCAGCCCCCTGGAGTCGAACTATGGCTACACCTTC	CASSPLESNYGYTF
TRBV28	15	TRBJ1-2	once	TRBD1	TGTGCCAGCAGTTTAGTGGGACAGGGGACTGGGGGCTACACCTTC	CASSLVGQGTGGYTF
TRBV11-3	15	TRBJ2-1	-	TRBD1	TGTGCCAGCAGCTTAAACAGGGGCCTGTACAATGAGCAGTTCTTC	CASSLNRGLYNEQFF
TRBV18	14	TRBJ1-5	-	-	TGTGCCAGCTCACCGGGACACCGAAATCAGCCCCAGCATTTT	CASSPGHRNQPQHF
TRBV15	14	TRBJ1-5	few	TRBD1	TGTGCCACCCGGACAGGGAATAGCAATCAGCCCCAGCATTTT	CATRTGNSNQPQHF
TRBV6-2/TRBV6-3	15	TRBJ1-5	-	TRBD1	TGTGCCAGCAGTTGGGACAGGGACAGGAATCAGCCCCAGCATTTT	CASSWDRDRNQPQHF
TRBV2	16	TRBJ2-1	few	TRBD1	TGTGCCAGCACCCAAGGGGGGGGACAGGGTATGAATGAGCAGTTCTTC	CASTQGGGQGMNEQFF
TRBV5-1	15	TRBJ1-2	-	TRBD1	TGCGCCAGCCGTGATAACCCGGGACAGGGCTATGGCTACACCTTC	CASRDNPGQGYGYTF
TRBV6-6	15	TRBJ1-1	-	TRBD1	TGTGCCAGCAGGGGGACAGGGGGCATGAACACTGAAGCTTTCTTT	CASRGTGGMNTEAFF
TRBV2	12	TRBJ2-7	few	-	TGTGCCGGTCAGGACAACTCCTACGAGCAGTACTTC	CAGQDNSYEQYF